The 20 T cell receptor beta chains given below trace back to one sample, sequenced in a study of blood T cell repertoires in COVID-19. Clones were read by immunoSEQ multiplex PCR, and TCRdb kept only the in-frame ones, dropping some. This sample has under 200,000 clones; around 82% occur once, and the top ten carry about 2.7%. Sequenced: peripheral blood. Receptors were obtained from a human donor with acute or convalescent COVID-19. The donor label of this sample is uncertain.

The chain is built from TRBV10-1 and TRBJ2-7; tentatively, D is TRBD1 (6 bases). CDR3 length equals 15 residues. Trimming shortened V by 0 bases and J by 2 bases, and 11 bases separated the two germline ends. Germline CDR1 and CDR2: WNHNN and SYGVQD (reference sequence). CDR3 region: CASSESTGPPYEQYF. The DNA of the CDR3 is TGCGCCAGCAGTGAGTCTACAGGGCCCCCCTACGAGCAGTACTTC.

The chain links TRBV7-2 to TRBJ1-2; tentative D call: TRBD1 (6 bases). V lost 3 bases and J 4 bases, leaving 15 bases between the germline ends. CDR1 is SGHTA and CDR2 is FQGNSA in the germline V gene. The CDR3 is 15 amino acids. CDR3 sequence: CASSLSAGTPYGYTF. The DNA of the CDR3 is TGTGCCAGCAGCTTGTCGGCAGGGACACCCTATGGCTACACCTTC.

The count of this clone is one. The chain carries TRBV4-2 and TRBJ2-1; 11 nucleotides line up with TRBD2. The CDR3 runs to 16 residues. The trim removed 2 bases at V and 7 bases at J, leaving 7 bases unmatched. The germline V gene encodes CDR1 LGHNA and CDR2 YNFKEQ. CDR3 nucleotide sequence: TGTGCCAGCAGCCAACTTAGTAGCGGGGGGGGGAATGAGCAGTTCTTC. Translating it yields CASSQLSSGGGNEQFF.

This rearrangement joins TRBV12-5 to TRBJ1-1, with TRBD1 as a possible D gene (5 bases). The CDR3 length is 14 residues. From germline, CDR1 is LGHNT and CDR2 FRNRAP. Trimming removed 1 base from V and 1 base from J, with 7 bases in between. The CDR3 sequence is CASGLGGSNTEAFF. The DNA of the CDR3 is TGTGCTAGTGGTTTGGGGGGCTCGAACACTGAAGCTTTCTTT.

This sequence joins TRBV3-1 (or the pseudogene TRBV3-2) and TRBJ2-3; 10 bases fit TRBD2. There are 18 residues in the CDR3. The germline CDR1 and CDR2 sequences are LGHDT and YNNKEL (reference sequence). Germline trimming cut 0 bases from V and 1 base from J; bases unmatched to any gene: 7. CDR3: CASSQEGTSALGTDTQYF. The CDR3 DNA follows: TGTGCCAGCAGCCAAGAAGGGACTAGCGCATTGGGCACAGATACGCAGTATTTT.

This clone has just a few counts. The chain links TRBV7-3 to TRBJ1-2, with D unresolved. V gave up 5 bases and J gave up 6 bases, with 13 bases separating them. Germline CDR1 reads SGHTA; CDR2 reads FQGTGA. The CDR3 totals 13 residues. The CDR3 region is CASSRRTDDGYTF. CDR3 bases: TGTGCCAGCAGCCGAAGGACTGATGATGGCTACACCTTC.

The chain carries TRBV6-5 and TRBJ1-4; the D gene is possibly TRBD1 (5 bases). Germline values: CDR1 MNHEY, CDR2 SVGAGI. Between the trimmed V and J ends, which lost 5 bases and 4 bases, there was a span of 11 bases. This CDR3 has 14 residues. CDR3 coding DNA: TGTGCCAGCAGTCTTCGACAGTATAATGAAAAACTGTTTTTT. Translating it yields CASSLRQYNEKLFF.

The rearrangement joins TRBV9 to TRBJ2-1; TRBD2 matches 7 bases. The CDR3 sequence is 15 residues long. V dropped 3 bases and J dropped 4; count of bases not matched to a gene: 7. Germline lookup yields CDR1 SGDLS and CDR2 YYNGEE. DNA for the CDR3: TGTGCCAGCAGCGCCCATAGGGAGGGTTACAATGAGCAGTTCTTC. Translating it yields CASSAHREGYNEQFF. Full variable domain (remainder filled in from reference TRBV9 and TRBJ2-1): DSGVTQTPKHLITATGQRVTLRCSPRSGDLSVYWYQQSLDQGLQFLIQYYNGEERAKGNILERFSAQQFPDLHSELNLSSLELGDSALYFCASSAHREGYNEQFFGPGTRLTVL.

This chain links TRBV20-1 with TRBJ1-1; no clear D gene. This CDR3 has 13 residues. CDR1 and CDR2 from the germline V gene are DFQATT and SNEGSKA (reference sequence). Trimming pared 3 bases from V and 1 base from J, leaving 9 bases between. CDR3 region: CSASDVSNTEAFF. The CDR3 DNA follows: TGCAGTGCTAGTGACGTTTCGAACACTGAAGCTTTCTTT.

This clone was detected only once. This chain connects TRBV30 to TRBJ2-6, with 12 positions matching TRBD1. CDR1 and CDR2 from the germline V gene are GTSNPN and SVGIG (reference sequence). The CDR3 consists of 15 residues. Trimming at V came to 8 bases and at J to 2 bases, leaving 4 bases not matched to a gene. This CDR3 is CARGQGAAGANVLTF. CDR3 nucleotides: TGTGCCCGGGGACAGGGGGCGGCTGGGGCCAACGTCCTGACTTTC.

The chain couples TRBV2 to TRBJ2-2; D is possibly TRBD2 (6 bases). V was clipped by 8 bases and J by 6 bases, with 16 bases between them. The CDR3 is made up of 14 amino acids. The germline V gene has CDR1 SNHLY and CDR2 FYNNEI. The CDR3 sequence: CASVGLSIPGELFF. The CDR3, as DNA: TGTGCCAGCGTGGGACTTTCGATCCCCGGGGAGCTGTTTTTT.

This chain uses TRBV5-1 with TRBJ2-2; D gene ambiguous. The CDR3 has 14 amino acids. V was shortened by 4 bases and J by 6 bases, with 13 bases between the two germline ends. Germline assignment: CDR1 SGHRS and CDR2 YFSETQ. The CDR3 region is CASSPMSESGELFF. CDR3 in DNA: TGCGCCAGCAGCCCAATGAGCGAATCCGGGGAGCTGTTTTTT.

V usage is TRBV7-9 and J usage is TRBJ1-4; D gene unclear. Germline CDR1 is SEHNR and CDR2 is FQNEAQ (reference sequence). The CDR3 totals 12 residues. V lost 5 bases, J lost 5 bases, and 6 bases lay in between. As DNA, the CDR3 is TGTGCCAGCAGCCGCGAAAATGAAAAACTGTTTTTT. It specifies CASSRENEKLFF.

V and J are TRBV7-9 and TRBJ2-1; D perhaps matches TRBD1 (5 bases). V was pared by 2 bases and J by 5 bases, with 10 bases between. Per the germline V gene, CDR1 is SEHNR and CDR2 is FQNEAQ (reference sequence). There are 14 residues in the CDR3. The DNA for the CDR3 is TGTGCCAGCAGCTTATCGGCAGGGAACAATGAGCAGTTCTTC. It translates to CASSLSAGNNEQFF. Using reference TRBV7-9 and TRBJ2-1 for the parts outside the CDR3, the full variable domain is DTGVSQNPRHKITKRGQNVTFRCDPISEHNRLYWYRQTLGQGPEFLTYFQNEAQLEKSRLLSDRFSAERPKGSFSTLEIQRTEQGDSAMYLCASSLSAGNNEQFFGPGTRLTVL.

The chain employs TRBV11-2 and TRBJ2-3; 10 bases map to TRBD2. The CDR3 has 18 residues. Germline CDR1 is SGHAT and CDR2 is FQNNGV. Trimming took 4 bases from V and 1 from J; bases not matched to a gene: 11. The CDR3 spells CASSSRSGGAYGTDTQYF. The CDR3 nucleotides are TGTGCCAGCAGCTCCAGAAGCGGGGGGGCTTACGGCACAGATACGCAGTATTTT.

V usage is TRBV7-9 and J usage is TRBJ1-4; 10 nucleotides line up with TRBD1. V was clipped by 0 bases and J by 5 bases; unmatched bases: 3. This CDR3 has 16 residues. CDR1 is SEHNR, CDR2 FQNEAQ, per germline (reference sequence). The CDR3 reads CASSLAGQGGNEKLFF. The CDR3 DNA sequence: TGTGCCAGCAGCTTAGCAGGACAGGGGGGGAATGAAAAACTGTTTTTT. Variable domain in full (rest from reference TRBV7-9 and TRBJ1-4): DTGVSQNPRHKITKRGQNVTFRCDPISEHNRLYWYRQTLGQGPEFLTYFQNEAQLEKSRLLSDRFSAERPKGSFSTLEIQRTEQGDSAMYLCASSLAGQGGNEKLFFGSGTQLSVL.

The chain links TRBV20-1 to TRBJ2-5; perhaps TRBD2 as D (5 bases). Trimming removed 3 bases at V and 1 base at J, with 9 bases between. This CDR3 comprises 13 residues. Germline V CDR1 and CDR2: DFQATT, SNEGSKA (reference sequence). The CDR3 is CSASSTTQETQYF. For the CDR3, the DNA is TGCAGTGCTAGTTCGACTACCCAAGAGACCCAGTACTTC.

This clone has a handful of counts. V usage is TRBV11-2 and J usage is TRBJ1-1, with a tentative D call TRBD1 (6 bases). Deletions cut 2 bases from V and 1 base from J, with 17 bases between. The CDR3 covers 17 residues. Per germline, CDR1 SGHAT and CDR2 FQNNGV. The CDR3 nucleotides are TGTGCCAGCAGCTTAAGTGGCCGGGGGGCCCGGAACACTGAAGCTTTCTTT. Protein sequence: CASSLSGRGARNTEAFF.

The gene calls are TRBV19 and TRBJ1-1, with TRBD1 matching over 10 bases. The germline V gene has CDR1 LNHDA and CDR2 SQIVND (reference sequence). The length of the CDR3 is 16 residues. Trimming took 7 bases from V and 2 from J; bases not matched to a gene: 10. CDR3 bases: TGTGCCAGTATCCCAGGACAGGGGGATAGAAACACTGAAGCTTTCTTT. Its translation: CASIPGQGDRNTEAFF.

This chain's CDR3 is CASTTAGVPNEKLFF. The DNA for the CDR3 is TGTGCCAGTACCACCGCCGGGGTACCAAATGAAAAACTGTTTTTT. This sequence joins TRBV19 and TRBJ1-4; D is unclear. The CDR3 is made up of 15 amino acids. V was cut by 7 bases and J by 5 bases, with 17 bases left in between. The germline V gene has CDR1 LNHDA and CDR2 SQIVND (reference sequence). Supplemented by reference TRBV19 and TRBJ1-4, the full variable domain reads DGGITQSPKYLFRKEGQNVTLSCEQNLNHDAMYWYRQDPGQGLRLIYYSQIVNDFQKGDIAEGYSVSREKKESFPLTVTSAQKNPTAFYLCASTTAGVPNEKLFFGSGTQLSVL.